These T cell receptor beta chains were read from a single sample in a study of T cell changes during pregnancy in multiple sclerosis. Assay: immunoSEQ multiplex PCR; the TCRdb copy retains only in-frame clones and omits some. The data contain about 40,000 clones, 85% to 95% of them singletons. Here the sequenced sample was peripheral blood, taken before pregnancy. The receptors were gathered from a female donor with multiple sclerosis, enrolled in a pregnancy study. Both conserved end residues are part of each CDR3. Fields, in order: V gene, CDR3 protein.

V: TRBV11-2
CDR3: CASSLGGLTYNEQFF

V: TRBV7-9
CDR3: CASSKLRDRSYNEQFF

V: TRBV6-6
CDR3: CASRAGGFTDTQYF

V: TRBV30
CDR3: CAWSPTSEYNEQFF

V: TRBV9
CDR3: CASSAGDWTEEETQYF

V: TRBV5-1
CDR3: CASSPTQGQRDTEAFF

V: TRBV2
CDR3: CASSEFSTANYGYTF

V: TRBV7-2
CDR3: CASSLASGEPNEKLFF

V: TRBV7-3
CDR3: CASSLTSLETQYF

V: TRBV5-1
CDR3: CASSLVTSGSGNEQFF

V: TRBV4-1
CDR3: CASSRLTGGNQPQHF

V: TRBV16
CDR3: CASSQSGQGNQPQHF